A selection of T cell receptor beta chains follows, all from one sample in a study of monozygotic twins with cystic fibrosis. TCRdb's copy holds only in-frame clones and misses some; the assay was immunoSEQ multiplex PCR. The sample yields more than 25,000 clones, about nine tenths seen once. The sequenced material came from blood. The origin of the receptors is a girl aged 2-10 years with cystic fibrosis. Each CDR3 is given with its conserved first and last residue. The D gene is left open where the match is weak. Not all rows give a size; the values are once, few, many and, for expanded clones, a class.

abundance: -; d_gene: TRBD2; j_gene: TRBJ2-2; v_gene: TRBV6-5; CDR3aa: CASSYLLAGGSGELFF; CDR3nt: TGTGCCAGCAGTTACTTACTAGCGGGGGGGAGCGGGGAGCTGTTTTTT
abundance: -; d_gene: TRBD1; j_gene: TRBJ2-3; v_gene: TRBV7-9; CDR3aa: CASRPPGTGAGDTQYF; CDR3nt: TGTGCCAGCAGACCACCCGGGACAGGGGCGGGCGATACGCAGTATTTT
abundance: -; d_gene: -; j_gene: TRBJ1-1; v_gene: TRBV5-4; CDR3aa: CASSLSLGNTEAFF; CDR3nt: TGTGCCAGCAGCTTAAGTCTGGGGAACACTGAAGCTTTCTTT
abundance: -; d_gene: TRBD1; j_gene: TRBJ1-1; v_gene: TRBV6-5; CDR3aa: CASSYRDRVVNTEAFF; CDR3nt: TGTGCCAGCAGTTACCGGGACAGGGTGGTGAACACTGAAGCTTTCTTT
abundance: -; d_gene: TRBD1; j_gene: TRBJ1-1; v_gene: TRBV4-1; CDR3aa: CASSPTGGTEAFF; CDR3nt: TGCGCCAGCAGCCCAACAGGGGGCACTGAAGCTTTCTTT
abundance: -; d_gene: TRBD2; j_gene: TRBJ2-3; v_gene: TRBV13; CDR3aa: CASSFSGGPNTQYF; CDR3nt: TGTGCCAGCAGCTTTAGCGGGGGGCCAAATACGCAGTATTTT
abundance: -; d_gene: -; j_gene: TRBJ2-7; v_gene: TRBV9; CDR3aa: CASSPTVSYEQYF; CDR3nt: TGTGCCAGCAGCCCGACAGTCTCCTACGAGCAGTACTTC
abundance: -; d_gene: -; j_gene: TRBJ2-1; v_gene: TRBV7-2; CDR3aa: CASSFTENRDEQFF; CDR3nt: TGTGCCAGCAGCTTCACAGAAAATAGGGATGAGCAGTTCTTC
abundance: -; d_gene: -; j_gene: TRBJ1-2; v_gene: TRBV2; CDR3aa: CATSIGPNYGYTF; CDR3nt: TGTGCCACCTCCATTGGGCCAAACTATGGCTACACCTTC
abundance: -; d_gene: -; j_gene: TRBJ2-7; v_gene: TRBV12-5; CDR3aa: CASGLGVNYEQYF; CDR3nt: TGTGCTAGTGGTTTGGGGGTCAACTACGAGCAGTACTTC
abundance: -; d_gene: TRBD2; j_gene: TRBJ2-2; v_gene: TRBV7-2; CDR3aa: CASSLFGGGAPGELFF; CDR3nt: TGTGCCAGCAGCTTATTTGGCGGGGGGGCGCCCGGGGAGCTGTTTTTT
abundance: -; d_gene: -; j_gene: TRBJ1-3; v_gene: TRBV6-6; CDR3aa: CASRVTRAQGNTIYF; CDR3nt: TGTGCCAGCAGAGTTACCCGCGCGCAGGGAAACACCATATATTTT
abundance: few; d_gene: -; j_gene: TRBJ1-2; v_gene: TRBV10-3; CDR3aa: CAIDSEWGGTNYGYTF; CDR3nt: TGTGCCATCGATTCGGAGTGGGGGGGTACTAACTATGGCTACACCTTC
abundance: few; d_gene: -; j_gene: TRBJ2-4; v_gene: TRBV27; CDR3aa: CASGSAKNIQYF; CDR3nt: TGTGCCAGCGGCTCAGCCAAAAACATTCAGTACTTC
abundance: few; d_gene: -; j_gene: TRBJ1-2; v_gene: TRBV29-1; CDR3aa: CSVEGLGYGYTF; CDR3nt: TGCAGCGTTGAAGGACTGGGCTATGGCTACACCTTC
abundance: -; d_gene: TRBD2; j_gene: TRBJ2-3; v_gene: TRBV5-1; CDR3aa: CASHGGVGVLTDTQYF; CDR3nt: TGCGCCAGCCACGGGGGGGTAGGCGTCCTCACAGATACGCAGTATTTT
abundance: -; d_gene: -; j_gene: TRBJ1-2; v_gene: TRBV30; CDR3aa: CAWSVGHNYGYTF; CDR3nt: TGTGCCTGGAGTGTAGGACATAACTATGGCTACACCTTC
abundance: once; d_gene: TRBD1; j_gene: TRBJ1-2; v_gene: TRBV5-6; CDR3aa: CASSLDGTGAGGYTF; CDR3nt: TGTGCCAGCAGCCTAGACGGGACAGGGGCAGGTGGCTACACCTTC
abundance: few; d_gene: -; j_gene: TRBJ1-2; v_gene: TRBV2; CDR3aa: CARSQTNYGYTF; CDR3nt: TGTGCCAGGTCGCAGACGAACTATGGCTACACCTTC
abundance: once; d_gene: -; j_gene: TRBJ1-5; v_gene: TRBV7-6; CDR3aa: CASSLPTGRWVKRNQPQHF; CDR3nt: TGTGCCAGCAGCTTACCGACAGGAAGGTGGGTTAAGCGCAATCAGCCCCAGCATTTT
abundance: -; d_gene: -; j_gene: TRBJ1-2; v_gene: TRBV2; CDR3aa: CASSSSQGYGYTF; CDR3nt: TGTGCCAGCAGTTCCTCACAGGGATATGGCTACACCTTC
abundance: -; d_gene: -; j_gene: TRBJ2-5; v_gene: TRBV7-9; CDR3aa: CASSPREYQETQYF; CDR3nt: TGTGCCAGCAGCCCCCGGGAGTACCAAGAGACCCAGTACTTC
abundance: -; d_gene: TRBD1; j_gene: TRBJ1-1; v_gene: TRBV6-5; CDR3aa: CASSYRIAGGNTEAFF; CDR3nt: TGTGCCAGCAGTTATCGGATAGCAGGGGGGAACACTGAAGCTTTCTTT
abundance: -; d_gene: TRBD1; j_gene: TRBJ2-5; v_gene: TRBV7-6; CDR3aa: CASSLVDRGGETQYF; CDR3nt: TGTGCCAGCAGCTTAGTCGACAGGGGTGGAGAGACCCAGTACTTC
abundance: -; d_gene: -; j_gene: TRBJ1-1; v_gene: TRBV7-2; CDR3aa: CASSLASGGGFEAFF; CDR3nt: TGTGCCAGCAGCTTAGCTAGCGGGGGGGGGTTCGAAGCTTTCTTT
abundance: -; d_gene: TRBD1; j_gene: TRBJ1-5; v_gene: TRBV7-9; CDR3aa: CASSLQGAQPQHF; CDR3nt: TGTGCCAGCAGCTTACAGGGGGCTCAGCCCCAGCATTTT
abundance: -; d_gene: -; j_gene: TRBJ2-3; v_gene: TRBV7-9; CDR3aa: CASSFTPGLTDTQYF; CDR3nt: TGTGCCAGCAGCTTTACCCCGGGACTCACAGATACGCAGTATTTT
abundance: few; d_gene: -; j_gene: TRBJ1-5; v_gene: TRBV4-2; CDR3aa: CASMPGVDSNQPQHF; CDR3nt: TGTGCCAGCATGCCGGGGGTTGATAGCAATCAGCCCCAGCATTTT
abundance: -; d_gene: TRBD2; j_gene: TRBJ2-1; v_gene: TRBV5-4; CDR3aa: CASSSSGGGYYNEQFF; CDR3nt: TGTGCCAGCAGCTCCTCGGGCGGGGGGTATTACAATGAGCAGTTCTTC
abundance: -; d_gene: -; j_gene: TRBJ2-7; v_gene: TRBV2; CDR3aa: CASAPLDSYEQYF; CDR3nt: TGTGCCAGCGCCCCTTTGGACAGCTACGAGCAGTACTTC
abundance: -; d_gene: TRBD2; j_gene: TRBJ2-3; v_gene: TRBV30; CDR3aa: CAWSLVPGLRADTQYF; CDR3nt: TGTGCCTGGAGCCTCGTCCCGGGACTAAGGGCAGATACGCAGTATTTT
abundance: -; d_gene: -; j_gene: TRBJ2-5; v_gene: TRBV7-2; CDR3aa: CASGRGSQETQYF; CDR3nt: TGTGCCTCCGGAAGAGGCAGCCAAGAGACCCAGTACTTC
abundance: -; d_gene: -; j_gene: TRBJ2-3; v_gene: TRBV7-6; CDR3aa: CASSFRPGGGTDTQYF; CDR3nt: TGTGCCAGCAGCTTCAGGCCAGGGGGGGGCACAGATACGCAGTATTTT
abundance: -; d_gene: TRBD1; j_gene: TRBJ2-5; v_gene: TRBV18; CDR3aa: CASSQGQGEETQYF; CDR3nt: TGTGCCAGCTCACAGGGACAGGGGGAAGAGACCCAGTACTTC
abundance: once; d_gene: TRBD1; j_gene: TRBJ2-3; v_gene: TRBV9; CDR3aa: CASSVKGRGPADTQYF; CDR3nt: TGTGCCAGCAGCGTAAAGGGCAGGGGGCCGGCAGATACGCAGTATTTT
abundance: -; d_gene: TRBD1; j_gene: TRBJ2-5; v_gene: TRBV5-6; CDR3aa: CASSLDMDRSQETQYF; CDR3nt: TGTGCCAGCAGCTTGGATATGGACAGGAGCCAAGAGACCCAGTACTTC
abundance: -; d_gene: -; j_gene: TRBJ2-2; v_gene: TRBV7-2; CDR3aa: CASSLGRGRELFF; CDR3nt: TGTGCCAGCAGCTTAGGTCGGGGTCGGGAGCTGTTTTTT
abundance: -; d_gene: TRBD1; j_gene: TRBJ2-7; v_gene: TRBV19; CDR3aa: CASSPRQGNEQYF; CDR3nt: TGTGCCAGTAGTCCCCGACAGGGGAACGAGCAGTACTTC
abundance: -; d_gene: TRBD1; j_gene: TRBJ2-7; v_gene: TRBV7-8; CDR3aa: CASSLATGGIPYEQYF; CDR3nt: TGTGCCAGCAGCTTAGCCACAGGGGGGATCCCCTACGAGCAGTACTTC
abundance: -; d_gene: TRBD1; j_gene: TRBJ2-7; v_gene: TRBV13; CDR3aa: CASRQQGTEAYEQYF; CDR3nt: TGTGCCAGCAGGCAACAGGGGACCGAGGCCTACGAGCAGTACTTC
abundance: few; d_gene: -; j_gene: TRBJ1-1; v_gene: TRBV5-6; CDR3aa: CASSLPGQWNTEAFF; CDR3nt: TGTGCCAGCAGCTTGCCCGGACAGTGGAACACTGAAGCTTTCTTT
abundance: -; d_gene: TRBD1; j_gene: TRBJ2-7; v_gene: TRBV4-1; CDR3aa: CASSQVLWTGLYEQYF; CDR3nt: TGCGCCAGCAGCCAAGTCCTTTGGACAGGGTTATACGAGCAGTACTTC
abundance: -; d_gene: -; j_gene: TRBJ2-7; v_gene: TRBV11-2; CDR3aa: CASSLDRSLGRAHSYEQYF; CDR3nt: TGTGCCAGCAGCTTAGATCGAAGCCTGGGCAGGGCGCATTCCTACGAGCAGTACTTC
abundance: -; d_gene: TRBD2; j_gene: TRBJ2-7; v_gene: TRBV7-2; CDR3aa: CASRTSPGGRYEQYF; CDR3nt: TGTGCCAGCAGGACCTCGCCGGGGGGGCGGTACGAGCAGTACTTC
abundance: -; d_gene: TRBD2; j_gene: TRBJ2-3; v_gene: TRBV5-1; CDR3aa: CASSQRGGDTQYF; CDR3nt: TGCGCCAGCAGCCAGCGGGGAGGGGATACGCAGTATTTT
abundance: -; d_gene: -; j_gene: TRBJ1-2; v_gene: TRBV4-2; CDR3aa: CASSPRTANLHYGYTF; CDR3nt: TGTGCCAGCAGCCCCAGGACAGCAAATCTCCACTATGGCTACACCTTC
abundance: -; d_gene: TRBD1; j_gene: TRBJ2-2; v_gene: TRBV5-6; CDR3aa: CASSLVTGGYTGELFF; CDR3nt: TGTGCCAGCAGCTTGGTGACAGGGGGCTACACCGGGGAGCTGTTTTTT
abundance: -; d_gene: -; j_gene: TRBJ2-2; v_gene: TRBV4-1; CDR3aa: CASSPYYTTGELFF; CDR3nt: TGCGCCAGCAGCCCCTACTATACCACCGGGGAGCTGTTTTTT
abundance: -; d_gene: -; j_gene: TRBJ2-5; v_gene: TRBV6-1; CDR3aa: CASRVVKTQYF; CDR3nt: TGTGCCAGCAGGGTTGTTAAGACCCAGTACTTC
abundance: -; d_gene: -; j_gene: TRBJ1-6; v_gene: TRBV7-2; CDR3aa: CASSLIRGANSPLHF; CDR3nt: TGTGCCAGCAGCTTAATACGGGGGGCGAATTCACCCCTCCACTTT
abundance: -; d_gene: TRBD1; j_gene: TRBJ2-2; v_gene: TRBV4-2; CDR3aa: CASSQDDLKGQRIPEAGELFF; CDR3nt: TGTGCCAGCAGCCAAGATGACCTAAAGGGACAGCGTATTCCTGAGGCCGGGGAGCTGTTTTTT
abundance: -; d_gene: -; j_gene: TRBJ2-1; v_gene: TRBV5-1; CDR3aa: CASSLDVGANEQFF; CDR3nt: TGCGCCAGCAGCTTGGATGTGGGGGCGAATGAGCAGTTCTTC
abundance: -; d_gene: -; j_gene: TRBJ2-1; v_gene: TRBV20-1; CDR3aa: CSARDGGQFF; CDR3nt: TGCAGTGCTAGAGATGGAGGGCAGTTCTTC
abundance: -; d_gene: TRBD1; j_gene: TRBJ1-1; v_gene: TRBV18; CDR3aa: CASSHGQGSNTEAFF; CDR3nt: TGTGCCAGCTCACATGGACAGGGCTCGAACACTGAAGCTTTCTTT
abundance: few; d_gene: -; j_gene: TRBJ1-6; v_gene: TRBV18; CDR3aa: CASSPSWSESPLHF; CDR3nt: TGTGCCAGCTCACCAAGCTGGTCCGAATCACCCCTCCACTTT